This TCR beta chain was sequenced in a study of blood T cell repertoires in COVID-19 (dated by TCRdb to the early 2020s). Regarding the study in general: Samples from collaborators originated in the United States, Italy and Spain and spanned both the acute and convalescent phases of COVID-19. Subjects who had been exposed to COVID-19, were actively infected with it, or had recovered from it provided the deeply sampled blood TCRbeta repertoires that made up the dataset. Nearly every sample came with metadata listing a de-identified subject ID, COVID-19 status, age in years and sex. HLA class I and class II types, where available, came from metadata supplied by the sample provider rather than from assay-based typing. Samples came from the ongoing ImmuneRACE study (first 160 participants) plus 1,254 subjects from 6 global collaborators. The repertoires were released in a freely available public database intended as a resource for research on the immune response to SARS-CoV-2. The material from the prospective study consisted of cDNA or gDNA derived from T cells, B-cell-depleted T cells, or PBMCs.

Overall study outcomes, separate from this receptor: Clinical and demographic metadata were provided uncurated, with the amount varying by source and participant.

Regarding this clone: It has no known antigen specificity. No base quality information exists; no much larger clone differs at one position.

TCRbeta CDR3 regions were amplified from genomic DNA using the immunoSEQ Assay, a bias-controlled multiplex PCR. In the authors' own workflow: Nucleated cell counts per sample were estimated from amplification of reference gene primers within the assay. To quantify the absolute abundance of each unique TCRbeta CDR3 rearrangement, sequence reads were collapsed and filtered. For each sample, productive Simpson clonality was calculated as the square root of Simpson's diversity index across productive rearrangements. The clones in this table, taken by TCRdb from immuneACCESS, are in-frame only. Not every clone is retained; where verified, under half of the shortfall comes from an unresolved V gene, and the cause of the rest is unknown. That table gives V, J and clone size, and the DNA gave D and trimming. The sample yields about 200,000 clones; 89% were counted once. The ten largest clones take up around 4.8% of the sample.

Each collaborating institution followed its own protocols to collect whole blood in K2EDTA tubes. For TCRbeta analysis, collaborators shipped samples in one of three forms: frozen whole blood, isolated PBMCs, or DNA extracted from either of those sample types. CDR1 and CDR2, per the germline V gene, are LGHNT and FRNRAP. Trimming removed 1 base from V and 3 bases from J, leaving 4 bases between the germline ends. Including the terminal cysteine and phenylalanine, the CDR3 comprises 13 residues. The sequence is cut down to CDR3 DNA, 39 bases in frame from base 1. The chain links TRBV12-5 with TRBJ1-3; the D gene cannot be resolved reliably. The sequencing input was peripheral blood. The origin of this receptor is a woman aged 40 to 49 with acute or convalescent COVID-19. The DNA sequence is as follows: TGTGCTAGTGGTTTGGGCGGTGGAAACACCATATATTTT. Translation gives CASGLGGGNTIYF.